This T cell receptor (beta chain) is drawn from a study of technical replicates of blood from a few donors (dated by TCRdb to the late 2010s). After removal of 3 bases from V and 8 bases from J, the junction retains 11 bases not matched to a gene. Based on the germline V gene (reference sequence), the CDR1 and CDR2 sequences are LNHDA and SQIVND. Reading from cysteine to phenylalanine, the CDR3 counts 15 amino acids. This entry keeps only the CDR3 DNA: 45 bases, framed from base 1. Libraries were prepared through the immunoSEQ multiplex PCR assay. TCRdb provides this immuneACCESS table in a form limited to in-frame rearrangements. Some clones are lacking; in checked studies, under half of them reflect an unresolved V gene, and why the rest are absent is not known. Within this sample are 60,000 to 65,000 clones, with about 92% of them counted one time only. The top ten constitute 4.3% of the sample.

A single count supports this clone. Which antigen it targets is not known. Base qualities were left out, and no much larger clone turns up one base away. The TCR originated in a human donor in good health. Some clones in this sample may be carry-over from other donors' samples. The V gene is TRBV19 and the J gene is TRBJ1-2; the junction holds 8 bases that match TRBD1. Material for sequencing was PBMCs. The bases read TGTGCCAGTAGTATTGGCGGGACAGGTTCTATGGGCTACACCTTC. Its protein product is CASSIGGTGSMGYTF.